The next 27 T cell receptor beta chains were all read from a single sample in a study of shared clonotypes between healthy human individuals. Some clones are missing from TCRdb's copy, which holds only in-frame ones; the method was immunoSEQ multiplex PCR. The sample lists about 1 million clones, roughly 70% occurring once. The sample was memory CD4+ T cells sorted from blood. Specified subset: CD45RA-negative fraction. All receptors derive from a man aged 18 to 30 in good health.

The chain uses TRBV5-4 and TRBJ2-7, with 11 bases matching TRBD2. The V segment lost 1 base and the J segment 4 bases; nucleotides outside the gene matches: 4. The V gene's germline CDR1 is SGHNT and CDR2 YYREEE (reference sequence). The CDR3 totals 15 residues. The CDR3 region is CASSLTSGSMYEQYF. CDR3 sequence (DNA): TGTGCCAGCAGCTTGACTAGCGGGAGTATGTACGAGCAGTACTTC.

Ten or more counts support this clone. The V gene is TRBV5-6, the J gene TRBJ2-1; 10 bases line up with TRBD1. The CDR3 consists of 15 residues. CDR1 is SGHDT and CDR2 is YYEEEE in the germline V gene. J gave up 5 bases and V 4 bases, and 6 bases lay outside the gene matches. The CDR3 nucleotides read TGTGCCAGCAGCCCCCGGACAGGGGGGCACAATGAGCAGTTCTTC. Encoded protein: CASSPRTGGHNEQFF.

As DNA, the CDR3 is TGCGCCAGCAGCCCCGCCCAAGGAGCTGAAGCTTTCTTT. This translates into CASSPAQGAEAFF. The gene calls are TRBV5-1 and TRBJ1-1, with D hard to call. CDR1 and CDR2 (germline): SGHRS, YFSETQ. The CDR3 runs 13 residues. With 4 bases removed from V and 6 bases from J, the gap between germline ends came to 13 bases.

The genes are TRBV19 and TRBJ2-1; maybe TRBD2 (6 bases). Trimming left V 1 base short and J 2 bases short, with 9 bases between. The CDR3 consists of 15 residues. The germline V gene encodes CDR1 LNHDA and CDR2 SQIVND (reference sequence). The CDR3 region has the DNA TGTGCCAGTAGTATAGCAGGGACTCCCTACAATGAGCAGTTCTTC. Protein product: CASSIAGTPYNEQFF.

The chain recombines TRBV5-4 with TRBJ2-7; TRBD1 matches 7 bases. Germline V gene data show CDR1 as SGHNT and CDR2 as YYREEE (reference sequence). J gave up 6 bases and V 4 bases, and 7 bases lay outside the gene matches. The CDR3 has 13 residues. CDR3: CASSVTGSSEQYF. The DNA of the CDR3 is TGTGCCAGCAGCGTGACAGGGTCCAGCGAGCAGTACTTC.

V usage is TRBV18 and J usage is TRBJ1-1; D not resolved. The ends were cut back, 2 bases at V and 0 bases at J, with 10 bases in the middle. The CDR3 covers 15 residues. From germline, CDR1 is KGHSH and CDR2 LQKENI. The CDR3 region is CASSPFSELNTEAFF. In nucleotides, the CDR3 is TGTGCCAGCTCACCATTCTCGGAGTTGAACACTGAAGCTTTCTTT.

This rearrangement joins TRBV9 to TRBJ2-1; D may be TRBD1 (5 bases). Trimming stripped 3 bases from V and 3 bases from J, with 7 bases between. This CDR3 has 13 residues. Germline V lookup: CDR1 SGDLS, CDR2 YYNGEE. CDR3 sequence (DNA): TGTGCCAGCAGCGGACAGATCTACAATGAGCAGTTCTTC. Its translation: CASSGQIYNEQFF.

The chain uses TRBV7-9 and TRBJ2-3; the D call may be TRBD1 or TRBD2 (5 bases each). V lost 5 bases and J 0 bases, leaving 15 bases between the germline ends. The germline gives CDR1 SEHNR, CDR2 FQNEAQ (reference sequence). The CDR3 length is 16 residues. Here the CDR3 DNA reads TGTGCCAGCAGCCTAGACTGGGGGTCGAGCACAGATACGCAGTATTTT. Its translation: CASSLDWGSSTDTQYF.

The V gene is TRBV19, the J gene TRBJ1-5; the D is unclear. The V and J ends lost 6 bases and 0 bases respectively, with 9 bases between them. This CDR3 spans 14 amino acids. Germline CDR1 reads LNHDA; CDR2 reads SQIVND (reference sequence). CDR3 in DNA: TGTGCCAGTAGCCGGAAGGATAGCAATCAGCCCCAGCATTTT. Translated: CASSRKDSNQPQHF.

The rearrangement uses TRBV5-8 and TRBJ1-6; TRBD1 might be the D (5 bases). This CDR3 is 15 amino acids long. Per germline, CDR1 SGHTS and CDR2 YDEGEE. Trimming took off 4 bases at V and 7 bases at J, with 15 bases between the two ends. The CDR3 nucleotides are TGTGCCAGCAGCGCGGGGCGGGGGTGGAATTCACCCCTCCACTTT. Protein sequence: CASSAGRGWNSPLHF.

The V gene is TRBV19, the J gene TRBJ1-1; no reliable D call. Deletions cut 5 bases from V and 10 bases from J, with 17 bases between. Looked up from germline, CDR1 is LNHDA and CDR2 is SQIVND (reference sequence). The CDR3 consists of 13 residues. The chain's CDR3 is CASSRPGYTVAFF. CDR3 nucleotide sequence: TGTGCCAGTAGTCGACCGGGCTATACGGTAGCTTTCTTT.

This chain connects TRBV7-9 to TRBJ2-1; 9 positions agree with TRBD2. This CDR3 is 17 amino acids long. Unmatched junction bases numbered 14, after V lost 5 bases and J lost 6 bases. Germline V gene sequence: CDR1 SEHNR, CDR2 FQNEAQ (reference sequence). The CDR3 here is CASSHLDGAGGANEQFF. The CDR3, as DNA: TGTGCCAGCAGCCACCTAGACGGAGCGGGAGGCGCCAATGAGCAGTTCTTC.

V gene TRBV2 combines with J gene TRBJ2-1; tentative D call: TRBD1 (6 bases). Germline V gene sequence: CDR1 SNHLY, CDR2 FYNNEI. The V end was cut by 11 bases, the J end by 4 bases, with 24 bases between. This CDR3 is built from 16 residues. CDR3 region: CAGARGAPQKYNEQFF. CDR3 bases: TGTGCCGGCGCCAGGGGCGCGCCCCAGAAATACAATGAGCAGTTCTTC. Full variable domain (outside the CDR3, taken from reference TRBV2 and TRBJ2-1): EPEVTQTPSHQVTQMGQEVILRCVPISNHLYFYWYRQILGQKVEFLVSFYNNEISEKSEIFDDQFSVERPDGSNFTLKIRSTKLEDSAMYFCAGARGAPQKYNEQFFGPGTRLTVL.

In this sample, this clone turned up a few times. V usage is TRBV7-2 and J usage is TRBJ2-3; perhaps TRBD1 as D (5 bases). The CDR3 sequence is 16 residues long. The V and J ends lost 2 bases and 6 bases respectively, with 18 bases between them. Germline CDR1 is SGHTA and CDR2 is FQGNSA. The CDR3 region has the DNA TGTGCCAGCAGCTTAACCTTCGACAGCTTGTGGGATACGCAGTATTTT. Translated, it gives CASSLTFDSLWDTQYF.

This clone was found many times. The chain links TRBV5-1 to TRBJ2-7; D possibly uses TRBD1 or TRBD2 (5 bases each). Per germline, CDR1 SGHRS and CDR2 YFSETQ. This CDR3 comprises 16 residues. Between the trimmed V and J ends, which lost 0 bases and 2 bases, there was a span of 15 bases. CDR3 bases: TGCGCCAGCAGCTTGGCCCGGGGCGGCCAAACCTACGAGCAGTACTTC. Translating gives CASSLARGGQTYEQYF.

The CDR3 bases are TGTGCCGCCTGCGCGGGGGAAAAGGAGACCCAGTACTTC. It translates to CAACAGEKETQYF. The gene calls are TRBV2 and TRBJ2-5; 7 bases align to TRBD2. The J segment lost 5 bases and the V segment lost 11 bases, leaving 11 bases of the junction unmatched. CDR3 length equals 13 residues. CDR1 SNHLY and CDR2 FYNNEI come from the germline V gene.

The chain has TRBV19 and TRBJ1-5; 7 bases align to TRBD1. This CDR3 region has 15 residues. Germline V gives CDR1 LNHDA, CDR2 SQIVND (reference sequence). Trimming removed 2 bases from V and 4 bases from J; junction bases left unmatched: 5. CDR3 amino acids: CASSITGTENQPQHF. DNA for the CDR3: TGTGCCAGTAGTATAACCGGGACAGAAAATCAGCCCCAGCATTTT.

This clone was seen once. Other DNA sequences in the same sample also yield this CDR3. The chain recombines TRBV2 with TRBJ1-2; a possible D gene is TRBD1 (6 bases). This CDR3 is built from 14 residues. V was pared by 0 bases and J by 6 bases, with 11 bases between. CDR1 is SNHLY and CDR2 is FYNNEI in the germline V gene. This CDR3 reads CASSEAIGGHGYTF. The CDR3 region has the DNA TGTGCCAGCAGTGAAGCGATCGGGGGCCATGGCTACACCTTC.

CDR3 in amino acids: CASSDSGRTDTQYF. The CDR3 nucleotides are TGTGCCAGCAGCGATAGCGGGAGAACAGATACGCAGTATTTT. The chain employs TRBV7-2 and TRBJ2-3; 9 bases match TRBD2. Germline V gene lookup returns CDR1 SGHTA and CDR2 FQGNSA. The CDR3 length is 14 residues. With V trimmed by 5 bases and J by 3 bases, 3 bases remained unmatched.

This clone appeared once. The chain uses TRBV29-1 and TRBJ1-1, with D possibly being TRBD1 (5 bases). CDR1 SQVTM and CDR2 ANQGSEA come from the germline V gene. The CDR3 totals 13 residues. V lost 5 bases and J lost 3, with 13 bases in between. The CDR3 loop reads CSVLTDTHTEAFF. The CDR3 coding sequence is TGCAGCGTTCTCACGGACACGCACACTGAAGCTTTCTTT.

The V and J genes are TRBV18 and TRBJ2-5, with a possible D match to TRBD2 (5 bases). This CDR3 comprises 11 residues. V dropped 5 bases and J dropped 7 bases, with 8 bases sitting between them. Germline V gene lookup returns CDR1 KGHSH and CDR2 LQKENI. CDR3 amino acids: CASSSEGTQYF. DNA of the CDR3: TGTGCCAGCTCATCTGAGGGGACCCAGTACTTC. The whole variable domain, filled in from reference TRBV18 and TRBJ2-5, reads NAGVMQNPRHLVRRRGQEARLRCSPMKGHSHVYWYRQLPEEGLKFMVYLQKENIIDESGMPKERFSAEFPKEGPSILRIQQVVRGDSAAYFCASSSEGTQYFGPGTRLLVL.

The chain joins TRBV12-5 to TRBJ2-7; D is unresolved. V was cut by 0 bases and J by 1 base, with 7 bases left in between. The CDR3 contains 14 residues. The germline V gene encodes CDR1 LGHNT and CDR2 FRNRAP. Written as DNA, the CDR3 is TGTGCTAGTGGTTTGGTACCCGAGTCCTACGAGCAGTACTTC. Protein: CASGLVPESYEQYF.

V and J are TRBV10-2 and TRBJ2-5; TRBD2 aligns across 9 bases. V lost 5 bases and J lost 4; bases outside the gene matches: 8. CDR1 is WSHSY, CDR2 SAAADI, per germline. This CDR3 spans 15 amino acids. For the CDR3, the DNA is TGCGCCAGCAGTCCGTCGCGGGGGGGGATAGAGACCCAGTACTTC. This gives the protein CASSPSRGGIETQYF.

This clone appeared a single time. CDR3 protein: CAWSAINGYYEQYF. As DNA, the CDR3 is TGTGCCTGGAGTGCTATCAACGGATACTACGAGCAGTACTTC. V is TRBV30 and J is TRBJ2-7; D not certain. This CDR3 has 14 residues. Germline V gives CDR1 GTSNPN, CDR2 SVGIG (reference sequence). V was clipped by 1 base and J by 3 bases, with 13 bases between them.

For the CDR3, the DNA is TGTGCCAGCAGTTACGCCGCGGAGGGCTACGAGCAGTACTTC. Residues: CASSYAAEGYEQYF. This chain links TRBV6-5 with TRBJ2-7; possible D gene TRBD2, 6 bases. V lost 2 bases and J lost 3, with 11 bases in between. From germline, CDR1 is MNHEY and CDR2 SVGAGI. The CDR3 extends over 14 amino acids.

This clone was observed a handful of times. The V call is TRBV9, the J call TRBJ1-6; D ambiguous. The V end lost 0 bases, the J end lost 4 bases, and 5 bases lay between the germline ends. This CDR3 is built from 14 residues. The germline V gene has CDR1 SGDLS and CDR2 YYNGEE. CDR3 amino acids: CASSVAQYNSPLHF. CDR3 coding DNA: TGTGCCAGCAGCGTAGCACAGTATAATTCACCCCTCCACTTT. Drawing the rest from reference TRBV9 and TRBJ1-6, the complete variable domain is DSGVTQTPKHLITATGQRVTLRCSPRSGDLSVYWYQQSLDQGLQFLIQYYNGEERAKGNILERFSAQQFPDLHSELNLSSLELGDSALYFCASSVAQYNSPLHFGNGTRLTVT.

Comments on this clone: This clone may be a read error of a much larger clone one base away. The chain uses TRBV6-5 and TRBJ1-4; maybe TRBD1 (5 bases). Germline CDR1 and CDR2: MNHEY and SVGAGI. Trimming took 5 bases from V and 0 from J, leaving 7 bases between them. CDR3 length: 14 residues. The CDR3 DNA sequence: TGTGCCAGCAGTCCGACAGCAACTAATGAAAAACTGTTTTTT. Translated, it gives CASSPTATNEKLFF.